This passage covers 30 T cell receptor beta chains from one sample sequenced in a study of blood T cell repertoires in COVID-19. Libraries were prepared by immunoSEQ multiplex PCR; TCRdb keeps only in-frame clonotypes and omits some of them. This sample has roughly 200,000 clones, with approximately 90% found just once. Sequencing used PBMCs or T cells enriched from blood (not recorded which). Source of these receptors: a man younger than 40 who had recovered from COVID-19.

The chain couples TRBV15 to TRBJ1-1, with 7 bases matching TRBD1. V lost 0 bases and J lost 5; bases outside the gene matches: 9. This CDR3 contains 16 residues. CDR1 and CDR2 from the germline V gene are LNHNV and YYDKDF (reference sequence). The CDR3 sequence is CATSREAGGMRTEAFF. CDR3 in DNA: TGTGCCACCAGCAGAGAAGCAGGGGGAATGAGGACTGAAGCTTTCTTT.

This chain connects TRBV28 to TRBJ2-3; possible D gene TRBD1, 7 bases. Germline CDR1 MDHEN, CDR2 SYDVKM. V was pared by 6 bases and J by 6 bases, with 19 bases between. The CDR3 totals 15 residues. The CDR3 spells CASSPAGSRGDTQYF. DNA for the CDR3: TGTGCCAGCAGCCCTGCGGGGTCCAGGGGGGATACGCAGTATTTT.

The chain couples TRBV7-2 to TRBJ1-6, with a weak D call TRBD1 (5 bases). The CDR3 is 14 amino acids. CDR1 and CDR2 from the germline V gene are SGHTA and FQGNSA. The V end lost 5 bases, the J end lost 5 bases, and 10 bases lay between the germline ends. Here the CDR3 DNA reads TGTGCCAGCAGCAAAGGGACTGATAATTCACCCCTCCACTTT. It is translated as CASSKGTDNSPLHF.

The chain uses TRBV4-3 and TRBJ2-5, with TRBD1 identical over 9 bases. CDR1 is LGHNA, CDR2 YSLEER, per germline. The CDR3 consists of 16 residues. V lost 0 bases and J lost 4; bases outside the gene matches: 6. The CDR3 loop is CASSQEWGQGGETQYF. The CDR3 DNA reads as TGCGCCAGCAGCCAAGAATGGGGACAGGGAGGAGAGACCCAGTACTTC.

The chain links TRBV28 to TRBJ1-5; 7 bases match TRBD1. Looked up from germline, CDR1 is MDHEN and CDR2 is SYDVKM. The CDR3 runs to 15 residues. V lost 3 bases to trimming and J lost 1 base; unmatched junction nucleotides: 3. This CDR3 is CASSLEGASNQPQHF. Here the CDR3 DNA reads TGTGCCAGCAGTTTGGAGGGGGCCAGCAATCAGCCCCAGCATTTT.

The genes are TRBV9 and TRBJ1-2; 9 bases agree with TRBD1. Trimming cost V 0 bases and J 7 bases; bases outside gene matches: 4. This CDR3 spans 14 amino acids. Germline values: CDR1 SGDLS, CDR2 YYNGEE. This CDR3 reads CASSVEGDRVGYTF. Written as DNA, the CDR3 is TGTGCCAGCAGCGTAGAAGGGGACAGGGTTGGCTACACCTTC.

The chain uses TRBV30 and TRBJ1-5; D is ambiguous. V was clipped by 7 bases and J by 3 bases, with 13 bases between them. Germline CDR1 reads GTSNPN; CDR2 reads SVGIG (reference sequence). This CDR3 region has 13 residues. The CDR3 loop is CAYRQWINQPQHF. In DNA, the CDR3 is TGTGCCTATAGACAATGGATCAATCAGCCCCAGCATTTT.

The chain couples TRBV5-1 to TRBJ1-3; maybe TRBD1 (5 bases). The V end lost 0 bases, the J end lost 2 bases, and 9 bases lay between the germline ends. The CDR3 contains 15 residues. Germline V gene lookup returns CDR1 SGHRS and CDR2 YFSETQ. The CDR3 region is CASSLAGGAGNTIYF. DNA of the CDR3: TGCGCCAGCAGCTTGGCCGGAGGGGCTGGAAACACCATATATTTT.

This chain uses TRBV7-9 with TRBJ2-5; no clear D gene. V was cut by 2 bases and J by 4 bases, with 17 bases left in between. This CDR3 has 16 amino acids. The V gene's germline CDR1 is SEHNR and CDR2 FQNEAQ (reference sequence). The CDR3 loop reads CASSLIRGPRLETQYF. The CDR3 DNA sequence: TGTGCCAGCAGCTTAATCCGAGGCCCAAGATTAGAGACCCAGTACTTC.

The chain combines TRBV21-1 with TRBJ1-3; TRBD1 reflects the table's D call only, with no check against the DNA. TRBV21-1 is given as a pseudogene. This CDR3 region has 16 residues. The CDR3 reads CASSKAGQPSGNTIYF. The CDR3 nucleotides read TGTGCCAGCAGCAAAGCAGGACAGCCCTCTGGAAACACCATATATTTT.

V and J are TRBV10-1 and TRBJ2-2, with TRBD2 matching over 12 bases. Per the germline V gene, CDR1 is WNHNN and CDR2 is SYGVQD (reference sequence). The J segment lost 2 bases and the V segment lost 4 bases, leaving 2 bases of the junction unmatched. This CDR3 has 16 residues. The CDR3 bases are TGCGCCAGCAGTGCACTAGCGGGAGGAAACACCGGGGAGCTGTTTTTT. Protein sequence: CASSALAGGNTGELFF.

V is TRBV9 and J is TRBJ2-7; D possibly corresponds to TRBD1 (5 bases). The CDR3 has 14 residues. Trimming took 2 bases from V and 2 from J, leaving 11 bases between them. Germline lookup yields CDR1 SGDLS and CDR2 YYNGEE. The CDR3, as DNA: TGTGCCAGCAGCGTTTTGGCAGGGCCCTACGAGCAGTACTTC. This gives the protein CASSVLAGPYEQYF.

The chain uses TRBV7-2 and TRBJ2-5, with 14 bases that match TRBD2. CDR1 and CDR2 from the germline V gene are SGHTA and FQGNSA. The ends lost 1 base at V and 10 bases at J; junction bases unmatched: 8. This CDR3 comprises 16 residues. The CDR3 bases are TGTGCCAGCAGCTTAGGACTAGCGGGGGGGCAAGTCCACCAGTACTTC. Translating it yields CASSLGLAGGQVHQYF.

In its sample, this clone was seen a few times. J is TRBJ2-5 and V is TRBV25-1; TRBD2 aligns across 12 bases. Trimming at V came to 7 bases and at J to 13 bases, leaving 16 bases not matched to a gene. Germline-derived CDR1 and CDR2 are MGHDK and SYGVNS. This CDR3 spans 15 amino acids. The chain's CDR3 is CASTGLTSGGNRRYF. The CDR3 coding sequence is TGTGCCAGCACGGGTCTTACTAGCGGGGGGAATCGTAGGTACTTC.

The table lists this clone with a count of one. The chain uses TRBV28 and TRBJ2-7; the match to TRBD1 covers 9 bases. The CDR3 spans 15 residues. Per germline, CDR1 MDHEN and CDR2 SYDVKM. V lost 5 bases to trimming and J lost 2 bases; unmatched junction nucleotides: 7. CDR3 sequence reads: CASSQPGQGPYEQYF. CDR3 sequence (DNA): TGTGCCAGCAGTCAACCGGGACAGGGACCCTACGAGCAGTACTTC.

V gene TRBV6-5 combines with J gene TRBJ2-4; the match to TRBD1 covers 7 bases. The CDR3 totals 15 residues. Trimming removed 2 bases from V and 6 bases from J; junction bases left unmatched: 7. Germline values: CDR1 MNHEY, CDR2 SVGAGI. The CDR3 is CASSYTRQGGNIQYF. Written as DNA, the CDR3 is TGTGCCAGCAGTTACACCAGACAGGGTGGAAACATTCAGTACTTC.

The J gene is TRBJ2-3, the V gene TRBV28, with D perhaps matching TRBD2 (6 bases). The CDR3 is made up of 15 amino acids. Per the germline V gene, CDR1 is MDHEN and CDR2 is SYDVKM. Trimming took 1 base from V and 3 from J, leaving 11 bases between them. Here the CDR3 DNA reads TGTGCCAGCAGTTTATATTCCGGGACTACAGATACGCAGTATTTT. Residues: CASSLYSGTTDTQYF.

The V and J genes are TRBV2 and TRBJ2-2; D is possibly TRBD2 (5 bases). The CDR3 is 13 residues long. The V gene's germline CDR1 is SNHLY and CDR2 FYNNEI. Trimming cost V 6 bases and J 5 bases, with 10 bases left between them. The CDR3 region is CASRLEVTGELFF. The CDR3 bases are TGTGCCAGCAGACTAGAGGTTACCGGGGAGCTGTTTTTT.

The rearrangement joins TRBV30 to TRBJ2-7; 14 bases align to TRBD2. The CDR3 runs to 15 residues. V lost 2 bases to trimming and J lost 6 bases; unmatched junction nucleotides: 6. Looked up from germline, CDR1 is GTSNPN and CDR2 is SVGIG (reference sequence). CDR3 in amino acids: CAWSPPGLAGVEQYF. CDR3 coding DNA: TGTGCCTGGAGTCCCCCGGGACTAGCGGGAGTCGAGCAGTACTTC.

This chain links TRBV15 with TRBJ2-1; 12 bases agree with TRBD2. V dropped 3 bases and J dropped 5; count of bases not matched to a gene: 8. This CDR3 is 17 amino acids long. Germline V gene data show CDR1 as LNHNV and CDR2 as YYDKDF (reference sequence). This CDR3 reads CATSSTPSGGADNEQFF. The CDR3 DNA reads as TGTGCCACCAGCAGCACCCCTAGCGGGGGGGCAGACAATGAGCAGTTCTTC. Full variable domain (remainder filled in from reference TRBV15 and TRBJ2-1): DAMVIQNPRYQVTQFGKPVTLSCSQTLNHNVMYWYQQKSSQAPKLLFHYYDKDFNNEADTPDNFQSRRPNTSFCFLDIRSPGLGDTAMYLCATSSTPSGGADNEQFFGPGTRLTVL.

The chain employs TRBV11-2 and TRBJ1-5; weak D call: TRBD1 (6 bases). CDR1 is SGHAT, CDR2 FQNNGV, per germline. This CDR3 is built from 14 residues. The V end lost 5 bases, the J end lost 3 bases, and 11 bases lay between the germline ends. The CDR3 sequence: CASSATGYNQPQHF. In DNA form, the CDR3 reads TGTGCCAGCAGCGCTACAGGGTACAATCAGCCCCAGCATTTT.

The CDR3 nucleotides read TGCAGCGTCGCTGACAGAGATTCCTATGGCTACACCTTC. Protein sequence: CSVADRDSYGYTF. The chain uses TRBV29-1 and TRBJ1-2; D is perhaps TRBD1 (5 bases). V gave up 6 bases and J gave up 4 bases, with 15 bases separating them. CDR1 and CDR2 (germline): SQVTM, ANQGSEA. This CDR3 contains 13 residues.

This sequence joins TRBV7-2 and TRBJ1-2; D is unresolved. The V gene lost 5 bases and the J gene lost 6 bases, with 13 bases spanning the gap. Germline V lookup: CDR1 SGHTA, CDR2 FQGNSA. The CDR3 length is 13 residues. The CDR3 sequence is CASSQEREDGYTF. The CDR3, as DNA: TGTGCCAGCAGCCAAGAGAGGGAGGATGGCTACACCTTC.

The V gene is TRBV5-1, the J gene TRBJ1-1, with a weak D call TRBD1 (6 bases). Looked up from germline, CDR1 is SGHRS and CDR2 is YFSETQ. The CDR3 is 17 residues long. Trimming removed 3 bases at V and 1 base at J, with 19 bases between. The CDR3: CASSSYYGQSTNTEAFF. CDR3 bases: TGCGCCAGCAGCTCATACTACGGACAGAGTACGAACACTGAAGCTTTCTTT.

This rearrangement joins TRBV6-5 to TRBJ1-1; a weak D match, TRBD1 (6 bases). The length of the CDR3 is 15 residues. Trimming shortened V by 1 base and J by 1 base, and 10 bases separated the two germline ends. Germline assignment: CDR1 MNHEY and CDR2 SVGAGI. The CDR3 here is CASSYFRGTNTEAFF. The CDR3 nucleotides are TGTGCCAGCAGTTACTTCAGGGGAACGAACACTGAAGCTTTCTTT.

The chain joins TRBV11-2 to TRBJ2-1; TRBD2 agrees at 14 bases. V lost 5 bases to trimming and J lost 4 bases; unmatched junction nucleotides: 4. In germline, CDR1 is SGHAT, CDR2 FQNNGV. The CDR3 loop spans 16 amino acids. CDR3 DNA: TGTGCCAGCAGCCGAGGACTAGCGGGAGGATACAATGAGCAGTTCTTC. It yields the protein CASSRGLAGGYNEQFF.

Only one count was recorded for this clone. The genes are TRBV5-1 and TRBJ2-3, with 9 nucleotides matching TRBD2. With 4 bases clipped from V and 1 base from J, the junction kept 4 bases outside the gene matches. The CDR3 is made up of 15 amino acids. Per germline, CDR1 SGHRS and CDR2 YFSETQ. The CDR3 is CASSPRTSGTDTQYF. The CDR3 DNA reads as TGCGCCAGCAGCCCGAGGACTAGCGGCACAGATACGCAGTATTTT.

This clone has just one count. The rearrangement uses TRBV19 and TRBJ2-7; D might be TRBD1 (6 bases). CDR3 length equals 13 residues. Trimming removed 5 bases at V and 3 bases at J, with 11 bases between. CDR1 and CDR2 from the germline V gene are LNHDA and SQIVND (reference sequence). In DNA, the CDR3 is TGTGCCAGTAGTCCACAGACAGGCTACGAGCAGTACTTC. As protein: CASSPQTGYEQYF.

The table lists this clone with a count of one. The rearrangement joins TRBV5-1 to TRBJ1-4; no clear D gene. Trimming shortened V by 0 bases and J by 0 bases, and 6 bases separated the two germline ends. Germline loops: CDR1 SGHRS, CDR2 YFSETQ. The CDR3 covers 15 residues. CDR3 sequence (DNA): TGCGCCAGCAGCTTGGCCCCGGCAACTAATGAAAAACTGTTTTTT. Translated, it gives CASSLAPATNEKLFF.

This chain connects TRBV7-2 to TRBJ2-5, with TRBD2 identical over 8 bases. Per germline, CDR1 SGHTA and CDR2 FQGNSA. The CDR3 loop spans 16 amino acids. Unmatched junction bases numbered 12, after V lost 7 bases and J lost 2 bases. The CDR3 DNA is TGTGCCAGCACCAAACCGGGAGGGCGGGTACAAGAGACCCAGTACTTC. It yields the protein CASTKPGGRVQETQYF. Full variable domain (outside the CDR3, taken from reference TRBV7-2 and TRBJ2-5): GAGVSQSPSNKVTEKGKDVELRCDPISGHTALYWYRQSLGQGLEFLIYFQGNSAPDKSGLPSDRFSAERTGGSVSTLTIQRTQQEDSAVYLCASTKPGGRVQETQYFGPGTRLLVL.